These 7 T cell receptor beta chains were sequenced from one sample in a study of CD8+CD57+ T cells in acquired aplastic anemia. It was genomic DNA that served as the template for profiling TCR beta VDJ and CDR3. TCRdb re-called the reads with MiXCR, one entry per CDR3 protein. This table has about 70,000 distinct CDR3 sequences, 50% to 55% appearing once. Sequencing was carried out using sorted CD4+, CD8+, or CD8+CD57+ T cells (not recorded which) from PBMCs. Receptors originate from a human donor in good health, serving as a control.

The CDR3 DNA follows: TGTGCCATCGGACAGCGAAGTCTAACATTCAACACCGGGGAGCTGTTTTTT. This encodes CAIGQRSLTFNTGELFF. This chain joins TRBV10-3 and TRBJ2-2; possible D gene TRBD1, 6 bases. Per the germline V gene, CDR1 is ENHRY and CDR2 is SYGVKD. The CDR3 has 17 amino acids. V gave up 8 bases and J gave up 2 bases, with 21 bases separating them.

This sequence joins TRBV25-1 and TRBJ1-2; D is possibly TRBD1 (6 bases). CDR1 and CDR2 (germline): MGHDK, SYGVNS. The CDR3 length is 13 residues. The V end was cut by 6 bases, the J end by 4 bases, with 12 bases between. As DNA, the CDR3 is TGTGCCAGCAGCGGAACAGGGATCTATGGCTACACCTTC. Translation gives CASSGTGIYGYTF.

V usage is TRBV7-2 and J usage is TRBJ2-3; D gene uncertain. This CDR3 comprises 13 residues. Trimming removed 1 base from V and 3 bases from J, with 5 bases in between. CDR1 is SGHTA, CDR2 FQGNSA, per germline. The CDR3 bases are TGTGCCAGCAGCTTAGTTCGGACAGATACGCAGTATTTT. It yields the protein CASSLVRTDTQYF.

Regarding this clonotype: Relative to the germline gene, one junction end is altered; a read error may explain this. Here the CDR3 reads CPSSVGTQSYEQYF. Here the CDR3 DNA reads TGTCCCAGCAGCGTCGGGACACAATCCTACGAGCAGTACTTC. V is TRBV9 and J is TRBJ2-7; D possibly corresponds to TRBD1 (6 bases). CDR1 SGDLS and CDR2 YYNGEE come from the germline V gene. CDR3 length: 14 residues.

The chain employs TRBV5-6 and TRBJ2-5, with 10 positions matching TRBD1. J gave up 4 bases and V 1 base, and 22 bases lay outside the gene matches. This CDR3 has 21 amino acids. Germline CDR1 SGHDT, CDR2 YYEEEE. The CDR3 sequence is CASSLHLEKTGQGKSGETQYF. DNA of the CDR3: TGTGCCAGCAGCTTGCACCTGGAAAAAACGGGACAGGGGAAAAGCGGAGAGACCCAGTACTTC. The whole variable domain, filled in from reference TRBV5-6 and TRBJ2-5, reads DAGVTQSPTHLIKTRGQQVTLRCSPKSGHDTVSWYQQALGQGPQFIFQYYEEEERQRGNFPDRFSGHQFPNYSSELNVNALLLGDSALYLCASSLHLEKTGQGKSGETQYFGPGTRLLVL.

At least ten counts were recorded for this clonotype. The genes are TRBV5-1 and TRBJ2-7; TRBD1 is a possible D gene (6 bases). The CDR3 runs 17 residues. CDR1 is SGHRS, CDR2 YFSETQ, per germline. Trimming cost V 5 bases and J 2 bases, with 23 bases left between them. The CDR3 DNA reads TGCGCCAGCAGTCAGGACAGCAGACGAGAGGAGACCTACGAGCAGTACTTC. It is translated as CASSQDSRREETYEQYF. Together with reference TRBV5-1 and TRBJ2-7, the CDR3 gives the full variable domain: KAGVTQTPRYLIKTRGQQVTLSCSPISGHRSVSWYQQTPGQGLQFLFEYFSETQRNKGNFPGRFSGRQFSNSRSEMNVSTLELGDSALYLCASSQDSRREETYEQYFGPGTRLTVT.

The CDR3 spells CASTFSTGGRDEQYF. DNA of the CDR3: TGTGCCAGCACCTTCTCAACCGGCGGCCGGGACGAGCAGTACTTC. This rearrangement joins TRBV7-9 to TRBJ2-7; no clear D gene. The CDR3 runs to 15 residues. V shed 7 bases and J shed 5 bases, with 21 bases lying between them. Germline-derived CDR1 and CDR2 are SEHNR and FQNEAQ (reference sequence).